Shown below are 17 T cell receptor beta chains from a single sample sequenced in a study of T cells in narcolepsy. TCRdb's table, derived via immunoSEQ multiplex PCR, lists solely in-frame clones and lacks some. The sample includes 20,000 to 25,000 clones, 84% seen only once; the top ten take roughly 1.3%. The sample consisted of CD45RA- memory CD4+ T cells from PBMCs. Every receptor here comes from a human donor with narcolepsy.

V gene TRBV25-1 combines with J gene TRBJ1-6, with D possibly being TRBD1 (6 bases). Trimming removed 5 bases at V and 0 bases at J, with 11 bases between. The CDR3 totals 16 residues. Germline assignment: CDR1 MGHDK and CDR2 SYGVNS. CDR3 sequence reads: CASSTGFGSYNSPLHF. Written as DNA, the CDR3 is TGTGCCAGCAGTACAGGGTTCGGCTCCTATAATTCACCCCTCCACTTT.

The chain combines TRBV6-5 with TRBJ1-2; 7 nucleotides line up with TRBD1. This CDR3 comprises 15 residues. J gave up 6 bases and V 2 bases, and 9 bases lay outside the gene matches. Germline V lookup: CDR1 MNHEY, CDR2 SVGAGI. The CDR3 nucleotides read TGTGCCAGCAGTTACCGAGACCGGGACAGCAATGGCTACACCTTC. It encodes CASSYRDRDSNGYTF.

The genes are TRBV6-5 and TRBJ2-7; the D is unclear. Germline loops: CDR1 MNHEY, CDR2 SVGAGI. The ends were cut back, 0 bases at V and 5 bases at J, with 11 bases in the middle. This CDR3 region has 14 residues. CDR3 bases: TGTGCCAGCAGTTACTCTTATGGTGCTAACGAGCAGTACTTC. Its protein product is CASSYSYGANEQYF.

J is TRBJ2-3 and V is TRBV28; possible D gene TRBD2, 6 bases. This CDR3 is 13 amino acids long. Germline values: CDR1 MDHEN, CDR2 SYDVKM. Trimming left V 5 bases short and J 3 bases short, with 9 bases between. The CDR3 sequence is CASSRDFTDTQYF. The CDR3 DNA follows: TGTGCCAGCAGTCGGGACTTTACAGATACGCAGTATTTT.

The rearrangement links TRBV7-9 to TRBJ2-3; D may match TRBD1 or TRBD2 (6 bases each). CDR3 length equals 12 residues. Germline CDR1 reads SEHNR; CDR2 reads FQNEAQ (reference sequence). V shed 11 bases and J shed 0 bases, with 9 bases lying between them. CDR3: CASGASTDTQYF. Written as DNA, the CDR3 is TGTGCCTCGGGGGCCAGCACAGATACGCAGTATTTT.

V is TRBV6-5 and J is TRBJ1-5; perhaps TRBD1 as D (5 bases). Germline-derived CDR1 and CDR2 are MNHEY and SVGAGI. V lost 5 bases and J 6 bases, leaving 17 bases between the germline ends. CDR3 length: 15 amino acids. In DNA form, the CDR3 reads TGTGCCAGCAGTACATTCCGAGGGACGGTTCAGCCCCAGCATTTT. It codes for CASSTFRGTVQPQHF.

This CDR3 is CASSYSGGGPVNEQFF. The CDR3 coding sequence is TGTGCCAGCAGTTACTCGGGGGGAGGGCCTGTCAATGAGCAGTTCTTC. V usage is TRBV6-6 and J usage is TRBJ2-1, with TRBD2 identical over 7 bases. CDR1 is MNHNY and CDR2 is SVGAGI in the germline V gene (reference sequence). The CDR3 runs to 16 residues. V lost 0 bases, J lost 6 bases, and 8 bases stayed unmatched.

The J gene is TRBJ2-2, the V gene TRBV11-1, with D hard to call. V was trimmed by 2 bases and J by 0 bases, leaving 4 bases between them. In germline, CDR1 is SGHAT, CDR2 FQDESV (reference sequence). This CDR3 is built from 14 residues. CDR3 in DNA: TGTGCCAGCAGCTTAATAACGAACACCGGGGAGCTGTTTTTT. Its translation: CASSLITNTGELFF.

V is TRBV29-1 and J is TRBJ2-1; TRBD2 agrees at 9 bases. The CDR3 extends over 15 amino acids. Germline V gives CDR1 SQVTM, CDR2 ANQGSEA. Unmatched junction bases numbered 4, after V lost 1 base and J lost 3 bases. CDR3 DNA sequence: TGCAGCGTTGAAGTGCCTAGCGGGGTCTACAATGAGCAGTTCTTC. It yields the protein CSVEVPSGVYNEQFF.

The chain has TRBV6-6 and TRBJ1-5; D perhaps matches TRBD1 (6 bases). The V gene's germline CDR1 is MNHNY and CDR2 SVGAGI (reference sequence). The CDR3 extends over 14 amino acids. Trimming took 6 bases from V and 7 from J, leaving 16 bases between them. The CDR3 nucleotides read TGTGCCAGCAGACCTACAGGGAGAGGCCAGCCCCAGCATTTT. Translating it yields CASRPTGRGQPQHF.

This rearrangement joins TRBV7-3 to TRBJ1-1; no clear D. The CDR3 length is 15 residues. V lost 5 bases, J lost 0 bases, and 13 bases lay in between. The germline CDR1 and CDR2 sequences are SGHTA and FQGTGA. The CDR3 DNA reads TGTGCCAGCAGCCCCCAGGTGGGAATGAACACTGAAGCTTTCTTT. Residues: CASSPQVGMNTEAFF. Full variable domain (remainder filled in from reference TRBV7-3 and TRBJ1-1): GAGVSQTPSNKVTEKGKYVELRCDPISGHTALYWYRQSLGQGPEFLIYFQGTGAADDSGLPNDRFFAVRPEGSVSTLKIQRTERGDSAVYLCASSPQVGMNTEAFFGQGTRLTVV.

The rearrangement links TRBV6-4 to TRBJ2-3, with 10 nucleotides matching TRBD2. CDR1 MRHNA and CDR2 SNTAGT come from the germline V gene. The V and J ends lost 6 bases and 5 bases, in that order; junction bases with no gene match: 5. The length of the CDR3 is 14 residues. CDR3 region: CASSPSGGRDTQYF. The CDR3 coding sequence is TGTGCCAGCAGCCCTAGCGGGGGACGAGATACGCAGTATTTT.

The V call is TRBV6-1, the J call TRBJ1-1; 9 nucleotides align to TRBD1. V lost 6 bases to trimming and J lost 7 bases; unmatched junction nucleotides: 6. The germline CDR1 and CDR2 sequences are MNHNS and SASEGT. The CDR3 extends over 13 amino acids. CDR3 sequence (DNA): TGTGCCAGCAGGGGACAGGGTGTAGGTGAAGCTTTCTTT. Translation gives CASRGQGVGEAFF.

The J gene is TRBJ1-1, the V gene TRBV9; D is ambiguous. The V end lost 0 bases, the J end lost 3 bases, and 12 bases lay between the germline ends. Germline V lookup: CDR1 SGDLS, CDR2 YYNGEE. CDR3 length equals 15 residues. CDR3 protein: CASSVVGRSDTEAFF. The CDR3 nucleotides are TGTGCCAGCAGCGTAGTCGGGAGATCGGACACTGAAGCTTTCTTT.

The V call is TRBV4-1, the J call TRBJ2-7; TRBD1 matches at 8 bases. The J segment lost 5 bases and the V segment lost 4 bases, leaving 16 bases of the junction unmatched. The germline CDR1 and CDR2 sequences are MGHRA and YSYEKL. CDR3 length equals 17 residues. Written as DNA, the CDR3 is TGCGCCAGCAGCCCGGTCCCGACGGGGACAGGTATCCACGAGCAGTACTTC. Its protein is CASSPVPTGTGIHEQYF.

This chain links TRBV5-1 with TRBJ2-5, with unresolved D. The V gene's germline CDR1 is SGHRS and CDR2 YFSETQ. V lost 0 bases to trimming and J lost 1 base, with 10 bases between them. The CDR3 extends over 15 amino acids. The CDR3 DNA reads as TGCGCCAGCAGCTTGGGAGGTGGCAGCCAAGAGACCCAGTACTTC. Residues: CASSLGGGSQETQYF.

The V call is TRBV28, the J call TRBJ1-2; D not resolved. The CDR3 sequence is 16 residues long. Trimming removed 4 bases from V and 5 bases from J, with 20 bases in between. In germline, CDR1 is MDHEN, CDR2 SYDVKM. CDR3: CASSSPLGPEAYGYTF. Written as DNA, the CDR3 is TGTGCCAGCAGTTCCCCCCTCGGTCCGGAGGCGTATGGCTACACCTTC.